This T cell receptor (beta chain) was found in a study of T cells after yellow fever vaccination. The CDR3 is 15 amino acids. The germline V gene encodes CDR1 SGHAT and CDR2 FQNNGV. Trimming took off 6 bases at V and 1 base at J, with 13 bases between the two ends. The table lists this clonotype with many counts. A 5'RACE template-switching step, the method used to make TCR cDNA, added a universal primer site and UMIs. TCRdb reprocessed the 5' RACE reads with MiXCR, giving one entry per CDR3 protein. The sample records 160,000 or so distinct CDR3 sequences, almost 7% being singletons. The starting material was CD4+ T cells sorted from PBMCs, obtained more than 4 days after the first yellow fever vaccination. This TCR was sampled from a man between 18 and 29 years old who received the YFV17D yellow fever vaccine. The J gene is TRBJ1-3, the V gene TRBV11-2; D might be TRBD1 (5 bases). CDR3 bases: TGTGCCAGCAGGGATTCTAGGGGTTCTGGAAACACCATATATTTT. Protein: CASRDSRGSGNTIYF.